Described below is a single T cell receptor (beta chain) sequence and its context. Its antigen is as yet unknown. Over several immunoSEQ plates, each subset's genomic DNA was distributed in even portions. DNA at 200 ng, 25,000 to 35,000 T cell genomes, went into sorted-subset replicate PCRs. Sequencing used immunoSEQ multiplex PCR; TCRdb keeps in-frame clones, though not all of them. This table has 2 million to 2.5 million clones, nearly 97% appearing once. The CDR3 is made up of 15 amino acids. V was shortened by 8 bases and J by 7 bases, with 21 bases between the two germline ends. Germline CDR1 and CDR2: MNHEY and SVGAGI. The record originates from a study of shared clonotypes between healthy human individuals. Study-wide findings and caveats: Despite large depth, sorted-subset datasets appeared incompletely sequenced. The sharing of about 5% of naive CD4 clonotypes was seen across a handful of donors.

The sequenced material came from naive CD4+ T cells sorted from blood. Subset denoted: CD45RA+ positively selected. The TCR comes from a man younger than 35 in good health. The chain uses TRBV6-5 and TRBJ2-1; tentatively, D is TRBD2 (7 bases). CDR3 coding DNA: TGTGCCAGCCATACGGGGGCGGGGAGGGTGAATGAGCAGTTCTTC. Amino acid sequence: CASHTGAGRVNEQFF.